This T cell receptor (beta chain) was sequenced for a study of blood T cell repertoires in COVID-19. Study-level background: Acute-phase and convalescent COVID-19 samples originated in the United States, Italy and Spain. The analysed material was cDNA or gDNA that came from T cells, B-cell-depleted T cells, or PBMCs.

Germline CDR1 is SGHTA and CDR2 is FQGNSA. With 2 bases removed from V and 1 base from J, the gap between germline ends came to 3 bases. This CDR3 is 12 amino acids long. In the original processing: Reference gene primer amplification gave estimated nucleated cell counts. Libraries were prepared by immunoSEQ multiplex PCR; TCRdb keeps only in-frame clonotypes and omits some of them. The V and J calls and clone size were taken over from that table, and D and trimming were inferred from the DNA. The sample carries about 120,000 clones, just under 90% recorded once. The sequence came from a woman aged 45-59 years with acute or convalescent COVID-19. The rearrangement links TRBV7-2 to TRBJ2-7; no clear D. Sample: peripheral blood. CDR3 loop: CASSLISYEQYF. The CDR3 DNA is TGTGCCAGCAGCTTAATATCCTACGAGCAGTACTTC.